What follows are 2 T cell receptor beta chains derived from one specimen sequenced in a study of T cell repertoires in cytomegalovirus infection. The antigens for these receptors are not known. In TCRdb, the reads were re-called with MiXCR into one record per CDR3 protein. The sample holds about 120,000 distinct CDR3 sequences, more than 30% seen once. Sequenced here: CD8+ T cells from cultured PBMCs, sampled from culture after CMV antigen stimulation. Source of these receptors: a human donor in good health (CMV status not recorded). Some clones in this sample may be carry-over from other donors' samples.

The CDR3 protein is CASSFRSGGRTGELFF. The CDR3 DNA sequence: TGTGCCAGCAGCTTTCGAAGCGGGGGCCGCACCGGGGAGCTGTTTTTT. The chain uses TRBV5-6 and TRBJ2-2; 8 bases line up with TRBD2. V lost 2 bases and J lost 4; bases outside the gene matches: 7. This CDR3 is built from 16 residues. The germline V gene has CDR1 SGHDT and CDR2 YYEEEE.

This clonotype was recorded a few times. The chain uses TRBV27 and TRBJ2-7, with 7 bases that match TRBD1. The CDR3 is 16 residues long. The V segment lost 3 bases and the J segment 3 bases; nucleotides outside the gene matches: 11. Germline assignment: CDR1 MNHEY and CDR2 SMNVEV (reference sequence). As DNA, the CDR3 is TGTGCCAGCAGTTTGACATCGGACAGGTCCTACTACGAGCAGTACTTC. The encoded protein is CASSLTSDRSYYEQYF.